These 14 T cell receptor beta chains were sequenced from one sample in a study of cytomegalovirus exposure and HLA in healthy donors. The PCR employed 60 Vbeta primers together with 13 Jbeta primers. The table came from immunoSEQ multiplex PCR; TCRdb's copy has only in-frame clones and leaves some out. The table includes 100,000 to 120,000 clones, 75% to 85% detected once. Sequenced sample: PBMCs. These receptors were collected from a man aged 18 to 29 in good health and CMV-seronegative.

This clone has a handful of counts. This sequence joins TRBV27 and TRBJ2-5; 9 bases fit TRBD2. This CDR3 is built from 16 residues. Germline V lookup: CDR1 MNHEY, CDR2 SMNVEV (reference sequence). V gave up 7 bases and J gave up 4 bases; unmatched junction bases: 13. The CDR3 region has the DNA TGTGCCAGCAAGTTATCAAGCGGGAGGTCGAGAGAGACCCAGTACTTC. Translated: CASKLSSGRSRETQYF.

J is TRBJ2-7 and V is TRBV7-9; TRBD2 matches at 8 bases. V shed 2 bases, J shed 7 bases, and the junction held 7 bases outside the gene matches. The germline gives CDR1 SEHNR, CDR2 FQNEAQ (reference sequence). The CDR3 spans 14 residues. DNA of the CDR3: TGTGCCAGCAGCTTAAGGGCGGGAGGAAGGGAGCAGTACTTC. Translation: CASSLRAGGREQYF.

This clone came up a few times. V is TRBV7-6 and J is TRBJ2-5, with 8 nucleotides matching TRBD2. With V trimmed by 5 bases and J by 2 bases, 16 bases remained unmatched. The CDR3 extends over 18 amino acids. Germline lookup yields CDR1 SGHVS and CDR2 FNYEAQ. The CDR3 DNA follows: TGTGCCAGCAGCGGGAGTCAGGGACTAGGGGTTATACAAGAGACCCAGTACTTC. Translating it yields CASSGSQGLGVIQETQYF.

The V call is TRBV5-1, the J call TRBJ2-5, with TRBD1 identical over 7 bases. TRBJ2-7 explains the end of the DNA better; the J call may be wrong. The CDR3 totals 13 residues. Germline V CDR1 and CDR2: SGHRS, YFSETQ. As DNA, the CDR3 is TGCGCCAGCAGCTTGGGCAGGGGGACCGAGCAGTACTTC. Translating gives CASSLGRGTEQYF.

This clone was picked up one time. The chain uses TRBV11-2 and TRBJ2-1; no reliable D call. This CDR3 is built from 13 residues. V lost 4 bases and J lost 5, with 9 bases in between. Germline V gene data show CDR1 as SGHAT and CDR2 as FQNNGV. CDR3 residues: CASSYHTNNEQFF. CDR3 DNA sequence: TGTGCCAGCAGCTATCACACCAACAATGAGCAGTTCTTC.

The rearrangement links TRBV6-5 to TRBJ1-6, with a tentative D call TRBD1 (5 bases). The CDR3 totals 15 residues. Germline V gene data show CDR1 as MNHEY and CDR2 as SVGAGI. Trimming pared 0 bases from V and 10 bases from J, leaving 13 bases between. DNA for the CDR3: TGTGCCAGCAGTTACTCGAAGGTCAGGGAATCACCCCTCCACTTT. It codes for CASSYSKVRESPLHF.

The CDR3 sequence is CASSHPGDDTNYGYTF. The DNA of the CDR3 is TGTGCCAGCAGCCACCCAGGGGACGACACTAACTATGGCTACACCTTC. This chain links TRBV28 with TRBJ1-2, with D possibly being TRBD1 (6 bases). The CDR3 covers 16 residues. Looked up from germline, CDR1 is MDHEN and CDR2 is SYDVKM. V was cut by 6 bases and J by 0 bases, with 17 bases left in between.

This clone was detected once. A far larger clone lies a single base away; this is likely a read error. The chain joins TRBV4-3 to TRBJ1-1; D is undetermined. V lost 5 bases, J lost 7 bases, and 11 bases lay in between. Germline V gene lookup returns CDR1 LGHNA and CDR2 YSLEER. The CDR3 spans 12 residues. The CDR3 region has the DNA TGCGCCAGCAGCTTGGTCGGGAGTGAAGCTTTCTTT. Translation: CASSLVGSEAFF.

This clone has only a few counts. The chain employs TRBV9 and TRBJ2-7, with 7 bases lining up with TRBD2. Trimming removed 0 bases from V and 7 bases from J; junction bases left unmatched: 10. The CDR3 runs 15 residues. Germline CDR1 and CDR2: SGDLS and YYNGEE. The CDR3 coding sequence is TGTGCCAGCAGCGTAGGTTCGGGGTTGGGGGGGGAGCAGTACTTC. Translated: CASSVGSGLGGEQYF.

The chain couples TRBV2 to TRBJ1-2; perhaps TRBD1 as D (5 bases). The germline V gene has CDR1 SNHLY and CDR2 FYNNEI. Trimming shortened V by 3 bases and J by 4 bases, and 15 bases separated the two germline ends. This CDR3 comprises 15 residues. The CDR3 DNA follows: TGTGCCAGCAGTGAGTCGGGGGTCGTCTTCTATGGCTACACCTTC. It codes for CASSESGVVFYGYTF.

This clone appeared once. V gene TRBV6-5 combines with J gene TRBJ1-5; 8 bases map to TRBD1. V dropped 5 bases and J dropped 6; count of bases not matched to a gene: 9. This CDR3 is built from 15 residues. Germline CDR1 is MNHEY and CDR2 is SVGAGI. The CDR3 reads CASSQQGVGGQPQHF. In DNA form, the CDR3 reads TGTGCCAGCAGTCAACAGGGGGTTGGCGGTCAGCCCCAGCATTTT.

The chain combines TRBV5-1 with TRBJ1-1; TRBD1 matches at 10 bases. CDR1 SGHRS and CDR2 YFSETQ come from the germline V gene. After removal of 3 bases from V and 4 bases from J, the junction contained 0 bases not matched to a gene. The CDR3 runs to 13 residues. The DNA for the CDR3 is TGCGCCAGCAGCTGGGACAGGGGCACTGAAGCTTTCTTT. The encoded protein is CASSWDRGTEAFF.

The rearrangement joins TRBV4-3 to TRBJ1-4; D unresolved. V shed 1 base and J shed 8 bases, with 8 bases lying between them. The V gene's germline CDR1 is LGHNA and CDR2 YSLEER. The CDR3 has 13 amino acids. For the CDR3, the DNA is TGCGCCAGCAGCCAAGGGGCGGGGGAAAAACTGTTTTTT. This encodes CASSQGAGEKLFF.

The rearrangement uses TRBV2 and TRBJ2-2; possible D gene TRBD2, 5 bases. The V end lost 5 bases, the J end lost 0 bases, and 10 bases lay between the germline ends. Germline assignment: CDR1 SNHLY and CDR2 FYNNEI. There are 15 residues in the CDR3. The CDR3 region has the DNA TGTGCCAGCAGTCAAAGCGGATCGAACACCGGGGAGCTGTTTTTT. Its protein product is CASSQSGSNTGELFF.